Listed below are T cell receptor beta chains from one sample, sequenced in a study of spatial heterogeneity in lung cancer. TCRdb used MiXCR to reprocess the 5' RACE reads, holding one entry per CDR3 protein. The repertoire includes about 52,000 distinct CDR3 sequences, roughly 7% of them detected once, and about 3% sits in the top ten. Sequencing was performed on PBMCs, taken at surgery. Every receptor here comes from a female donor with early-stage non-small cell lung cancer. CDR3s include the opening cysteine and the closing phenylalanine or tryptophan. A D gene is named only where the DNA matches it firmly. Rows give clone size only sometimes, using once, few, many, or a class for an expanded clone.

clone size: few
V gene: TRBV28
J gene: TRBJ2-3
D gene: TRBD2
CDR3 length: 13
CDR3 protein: CASLHGGTDTQYF
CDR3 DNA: TGTGCCAGCTTACACGGGGGGACAGATACGCAGTATTTT

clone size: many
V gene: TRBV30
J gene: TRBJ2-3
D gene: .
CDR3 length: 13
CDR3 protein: CAWRPRGPDTQYF
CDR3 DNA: TGTGCCTGGAGACCAAGGGGTCCAGATACGCAGTATTTT

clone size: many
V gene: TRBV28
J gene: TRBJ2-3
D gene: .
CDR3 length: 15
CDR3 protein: CASSSTVTSTDTQYF
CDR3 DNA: TGTGCCAGCAGTTCGACAGTAACTAGCACAGATACGCAGTATTTT

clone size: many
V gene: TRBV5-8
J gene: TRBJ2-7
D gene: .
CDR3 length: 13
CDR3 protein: CASRFTGAAWQYF
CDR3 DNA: TGTGCCAGCAGATTCACCGGTGCTGCTTGGCAGTACTTC

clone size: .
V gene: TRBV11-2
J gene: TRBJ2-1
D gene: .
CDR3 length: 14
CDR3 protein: CASSLSGTFNEQFF
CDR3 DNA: TGTGCCAGCAGCTTATCCGGGACATTTAATGAGCAGTTCTTC

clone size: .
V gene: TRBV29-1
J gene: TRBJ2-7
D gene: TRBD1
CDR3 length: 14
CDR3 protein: CSVEVQGAPDEQYF
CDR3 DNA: TGCAGCGTTGAGGTCCAGGGGGCCCCTGACGAGCAGTACTTC

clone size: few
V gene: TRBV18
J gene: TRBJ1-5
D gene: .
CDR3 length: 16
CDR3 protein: CASSPSGGQVNQPQHF
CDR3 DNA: TGTGCCAGCTCACCGTCCGGGGGTCAAGTGAATCAGCCCCAGCATTTT

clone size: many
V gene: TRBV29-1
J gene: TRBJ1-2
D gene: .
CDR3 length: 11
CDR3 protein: CSGGDPYGYTF
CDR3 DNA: TGTTCCGGAGGGGATCCCTATGGCTACACCTTC

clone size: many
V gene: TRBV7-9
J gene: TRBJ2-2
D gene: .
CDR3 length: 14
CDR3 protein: CASSGGLITGELFF
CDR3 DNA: TGTGCCAGCAGTGGGGGGCTGATCACCGGGGAGCTGTTTTTT

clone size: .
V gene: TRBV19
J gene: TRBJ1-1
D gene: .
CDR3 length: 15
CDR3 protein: CASSIAPHGIYEAFF
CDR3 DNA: TGTGCCAGTAGTATAGCCCCCCACGGAATTTATGAAGCTTTCTTT

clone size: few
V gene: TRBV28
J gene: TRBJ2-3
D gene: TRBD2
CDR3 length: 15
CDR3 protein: CASRVSGGDTDTQYF
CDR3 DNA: TGTGCCAGCAGAGTTAGCGGGGGGGACACAGATACGCAGTATTTT

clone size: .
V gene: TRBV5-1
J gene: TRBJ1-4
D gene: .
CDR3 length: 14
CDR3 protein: CASSPDPKGEKLFF
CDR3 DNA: TGCGCCAGCAGCCCTGACCCAAAGGGTGAAAAACTGTTTTTT

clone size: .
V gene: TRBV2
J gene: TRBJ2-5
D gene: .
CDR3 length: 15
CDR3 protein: CASSAGRDRWGTQYF
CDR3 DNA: TGTGCCAGCAGCGCCGGTCGGGACCGGTGGGGGACCCAGTACTTC

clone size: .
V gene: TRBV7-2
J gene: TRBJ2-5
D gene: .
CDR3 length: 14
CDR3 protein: CASSLLAGRETQYF
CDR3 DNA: TGTGCCAGCAGCCTTTTGGCGGGGAGAGAGACCCAGTACTTC

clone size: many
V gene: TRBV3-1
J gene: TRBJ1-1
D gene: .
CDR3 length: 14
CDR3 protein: CASSQGPQSLEAFF
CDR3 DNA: TGTGCCAGCAGCCAAGGCCCTCAGAGCCTTGAAGCTTTCTTT

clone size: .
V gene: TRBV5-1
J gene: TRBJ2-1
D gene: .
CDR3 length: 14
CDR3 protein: CASSPGVVLNEQFF
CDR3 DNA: TGCGCCAGCAGCCCTGGGGTAGTATTGAATGAGCAGTTCTTC

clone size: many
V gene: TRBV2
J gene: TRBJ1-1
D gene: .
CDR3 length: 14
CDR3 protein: CASRVVGAGTEAFF
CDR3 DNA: TGTGCCAGCAGAGTCGTTGGGGCGGGCACTGAAGCTTTCTTT

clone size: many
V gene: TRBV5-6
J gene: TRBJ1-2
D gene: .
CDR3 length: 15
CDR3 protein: CASSLGDRLNYGYTF
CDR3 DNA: TGTGCCAGCAGCTTGGGGGATCGCTTAAACTATGGCTACACCTTC

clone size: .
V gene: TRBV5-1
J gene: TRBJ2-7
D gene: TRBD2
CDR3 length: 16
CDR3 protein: CASSWALGGGLYEQYF
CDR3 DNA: TGCGCCAGCAGCTGGGCCCTAGGCGGGGGGCTCTACGAGCAGTACTTC

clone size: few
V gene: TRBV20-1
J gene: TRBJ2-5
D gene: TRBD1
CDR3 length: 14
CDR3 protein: CSARDRGARETQYF
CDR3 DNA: TGCAGTGCTAGGGACAGGGGGGCTCGGGAGACCCAGTACTTC

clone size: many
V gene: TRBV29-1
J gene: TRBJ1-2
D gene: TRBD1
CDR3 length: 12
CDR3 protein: CSASDRVGGYTF
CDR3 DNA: TGCAGCGCCTCGGACAGGGTCGGGGGCTACACCTTC

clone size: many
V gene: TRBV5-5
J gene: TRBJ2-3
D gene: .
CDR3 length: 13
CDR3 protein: CASTTNWGDTQYF
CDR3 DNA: TGTGCCAGCACTACAAATTGGGGAGATACGCAGTATTTT

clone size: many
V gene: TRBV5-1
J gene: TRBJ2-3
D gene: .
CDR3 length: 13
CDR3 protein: CASSLSGTDTQYF
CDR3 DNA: TGCGCCAGCAGCCTAAGCGGCACAGATACGCAGTATTTT

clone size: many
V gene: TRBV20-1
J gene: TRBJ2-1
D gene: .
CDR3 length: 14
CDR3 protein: CSADGAGNYNEQFF
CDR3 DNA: TGCAGTGCGGACGGGGCGGGGAACTACAATGAGCAGTTCTTC

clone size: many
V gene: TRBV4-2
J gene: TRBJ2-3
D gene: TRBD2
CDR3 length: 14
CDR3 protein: CASSQEGLVENQYF
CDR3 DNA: TGTGCCAGCAGCCAAGAAGGACTAGTGGAAAACCAGTATTTT

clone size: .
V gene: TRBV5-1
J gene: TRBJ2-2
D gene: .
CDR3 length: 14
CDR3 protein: CASYALANTGELFF
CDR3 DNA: TGCGCCAGCTATGCCCTGGCGAACACCGGGGAGCTGTTTTTT

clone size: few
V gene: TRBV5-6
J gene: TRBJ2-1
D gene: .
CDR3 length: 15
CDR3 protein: CASSLDWSSYNEQFF
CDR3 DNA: TGTGCCAGCAGCTTGGACTGGAGCTCCTACAATGAGCAGTTCTTC